One TCR beta chain is described in this entry. Its antigen is still unknown. This CDR3 comprises 16 residues. Germline trimming cut 5 bases from V and 1 base from J; bases unmatched to any gene: 7. Germline values: CDR1 SNHLY, CDR2 FYNNEI. CD4+ T cell isolation took place after about nine days of culture. The authors exchanged half the medium for IL-2 medium on days 3 and 7. The sample originates from a study of vaccination effects on CD4 cells after COVID-19. Study in general: Each person got two doses of an mRNA SARS-CoV-2 vaccine, BNT162b2 or mRNA-1273.

Profiling relied on immunoSEQ multiplex PCR, and the TCRdb table lists in-frame clones only, not all of them. The table shows about 39,000 clones, with around 76% occurring only once. The specimen was CD4+ T cells from PBMCs cultured without peptide, collected before COVID-19 vaccination. The TCR originated in a human donor who received a COVID-19 vaccine. J is TRBJ2-3 and V is TRBV2; 9 nucleotides align to TRBD2. The CDR3 nucleotides read TGTGCCAGCAGTATCATGGGACTAGCCGGCACAGATACGCAGTATTTT. Its translation: CASSIMGLAGTDTQYF.